This TCR beta chain was captured by sequencing in a study of CD8 T cells in ankylosing spondylitis. Points from the study as a whole: Typical of ankylosing spondylitis blood, it appeared, was a TCR beta motif of fewer than ten highly homologous variants.

In its sample, this clonotype was seen a few times. Its antigen is not identified. TCRdb re-derived calls from the 5' RACE reads in MiXCR, one entry per CDR3 protein. The sample lists fewer than 650,000 distinct CDR3 sequences; 12% were seen once. Per the germline V gene, CDR1 is SGHRS and CDR2 is YFSETQ. The ends were cut back, 2 bases at V and 9 bases at J, with 9 bases in the middle. This CDR3 has 12 amino acids. This clonotype originated in a male donor with ankylosing spondylitis. This rearrangement joins TRBV5-1 to TRBJ2-1; D unresolved. The sequencing input was blood, either unsorted or a sorted T cell fraction (not recorded which). CDR3 nucleotide sequence: TGCGCCAGCAGCTTTGTTGATGGTGAGCAGTTCTTC. It translates to CASSFVDGEQFF.